These T cell receptor beta chains were read from a single sample in a study of cytomegalovirus exposure and HLA in healthy donors. The data were produced by immunoSEQ multiplex PCR, yet TCRdb's version contains in-frame clones alone and is incomplete. The table records almost 200,000 clones, 65% to 90% of them present only once. Sequencing used PBMCs. The receptors shown here come from a woman in her fifties or sixties in good health and CMV-seronegative. Both conserved end residues are part of each CDR3. D genes are given only for firm matches. Rows give clone size only sometimes, using once, few, many, or a class for an expanded clone.

v_gene	j_gene	len	d_gene	abundance	CDR3aa	CDR3nt
TRBV27	TRBJ1-5	16	TRBD1	.	CASSSFGQGGNQPQHF	TGTGCCAGCAGTTCTTTCGGACAGGGAGGCAATCAGCCCCAGCATTTT
TRBV18	TRBJ2-7	15	.	.	CASSQNRAGEGEQYF	TGTGCCAGCTCTCAAAACCGGGCCGGGGAAGGAGAGCAGTACTTC
TRBV4-1	TRBJ2-7	14	TRBD2	few	CASSQPTSGYEQYF	TGCGCCAGCAGCCAACCGACTAGCGGTTACGAGCAGTACTTC
TRBV11-3	TRBJ2-1	17	TRBD2	.	CASSRSGRASSYNEQFF	TGTGCCAGCAGCCGAAGCGGGAGGGCCTCCTCCTACAATGAGCAGTTCTTC
TRBV2	TRBJ2-1	16	.	once	CASYFRFSSSYNEQFF	TGTGCCAGCTATTTTCGGTTTTCTAGCTCCTACAATGAGCAGTTCTTC
TRBV28	TRBJ1-2	16	TRBD1	.	CASRTMPSGQGSGYTF	TGTGCCAGCCGAACAATGCCCTCGGGACAGGGTAGTGGCTACACCTTC
TRBV11-2	TRBJ1-2	17	TRBD1	.	CASSSRDRALEGYGYTF	TGTGCCAGCAGCTCCCGGGACAGGGCGTTGGAGGGCTATGGCTACACCTTC
TRBV27	TRBJ2-6	15	TRBD1	.	CASSSRGLGANVLTF	TGTGCCAGCAGTAGCAGGGGGCTGGGGGCCAACGTCCTGACTTTC
TRBV7-9	TRBJ2-5	18	TRBD1	.	CASSLAPTRDRGQETQYF	TGTGCCAGCAGCTTAGCTCCAACTCGGGACAGGGGACAAGAGACCCAGTACTTC
TRBV7-9	TRBJ2-1	13	.	.	CSTLDSSNNEQFF	TGTTCCACCTTAGACTCCTCCAACAATGAGCAGTTCTTC
TRBV27	TRBJ1-1	12	.	.	CASSADRTEAFF	TGTGCCAGCAGTGCCGACAGGACTGAAGCTTTCTTT
TRBV4-2	TRBJ2-3	16	TRBD2	.	CASSPSGATSTDTQYF	TGTGCCAGCAGCCCTAGCGGGGCAACTAGCACAGATACGCAGTATTTT
TRBV19	TRBJ1-5	17	TRBD1	.	CASSLDRGGFSNQPQHF	TGTGCCAGTAGTTTGGACAGGGGGGGATTTAGCAATCAGCCCCAGCATTTT
TRBV19	TRBJ2-7	10	.	few	CARPQGHSYF	TGTGCCAGGCCTCAGGGACATTCGTACTTC
TRBV27	TRBJ2-7	13	.	.	CASSVQSSYEQYF	TGTGCCAGCAGTGTACAGAGCTCCTACGAGCAGTACTTC
TRBV15	TRBJ2-7	17	TRBD2	.	CATRKGLAGGPGREQYF	TGTGCCACCCGGAAGGGACTAGCGGGAGGGCCCGGCCGCGAGCAGTACTTC
TRBV2	TRBJ1-4	12	.	.	CASTFESEKLFF	TGTGCCAGTACCTTCGAGTCTGAAAAACTGTTTTTT
TRBV7-2	TRBJ2-1	11	TRBD1	.	CASSAGTGLIF	TGTGCCAGCAGCGCCGGGACAGGGTTGATCTTC
TRBV6-1	TRBJ2-7	14	.	.	CASSDRRGIDEQYF	TGTGCCAGCAGTGATAGGAGGGGTATCGACGAGCAGTACTTC
TRBV2	TRBJ2-7	15	TRBD2	.	CASSLRTSGRDEQYF	TGTGCCAGCAGTTTGCGGACTAGCGGGAGGGACGAGCAGTACTTC
TRBV4-1	TRBJ2-7	14	TRBD2	.	CASSRGAGDYEQYF	TGCGCCAGCAGCAGGGGAGCGGGAGACTACGAGCAGTACTTC
TRBV14	TRBJ1-2	15	TRBD1	.	CASSQVDRGIYGYTF	TGTGCCAGCAGCCAAGTGGACAGGGGCATCTATGGCTACACCTTC
TRBV10-3	TRBJ2-1	16	TRBD2	.	CATGLAGSRGGNEQFF	TGTGCCACTGGACTAGCGGGGAGTAGGGGGGGCAATGAGCAGTTCTTC
TRBV28	TRBJ2-1	14	TRBD1	.	CAITGGFGYNEQFF	TGTGCCATAACAGGGGGTTTTGGGTACAATGAGCAGTTCTTC
TRBV19	TRBJ1-4	15	TRBD1	.	CASSPGQGGGEKLFF	TGTGCCAGTAGTCCCGGACAGGGAGGAGGAGAAAAACTGTTTTTT
TRBV5-5	TRBJ2-3	17	TRBD2	once	CASSLVVRGGPTDTQYF	TGTGCCAGCAGCTTGGTAGTCCGGGGAGGGCCCACAGATACGCAGTATTTT
TRBV27	TRBJ1-2	13	TRBD1	.	CASRRTGAGGYTF	TGTGCCAGCAGACGGACAGGGGCAGGGGGCTACACCTTC
TRBV2	TRBJ1-5	15	TRBD1	.	CASTGDRLGVQPQHF	TGTGCCAGCACTGGGGACAGGCTGGGGGTGCAGCCCCAGCATTTT
TRBV28	TRBJ2-7	14	TRBD1	.	CASSLGQGTYEQYF	TGTGCCAGCAGTCTAGGACAGGGCACCTACGAGCAGTACTTC
TRBV7-8	TRBJ1-5	16	.	.	CASSYRGEGGNQPQHF	TGTGCCAGCAGCTACCGAGGGGAGGGTGGCAATCAGCCCCAGCATTTT
TRBV7-6	TRBJ2-3	16	TRBD2	.	CASSLGGGRAVDTQYF	TGTGCCAGCAGCTTAGGGGGCGGGAGGGCCGTAGATACGCAGTATTTT
TRBV19	TRBJ2-3	13	.	.	CASVSPFTDTQYF	TGTGCCAGCGTTTCCCCTTTCACAGATACGCAGTATTTT
TRBV14	TRBJ2-3	18	.	.	CASSPRTSWEKLGDTQYF	TGTGCCAGCAGCCCAAGGACTTCCTGGGAGAAACTGGGAGATACGCAGTATTTT
TRBV6-1	TRBJ2-2	15	.	once	CASSGASASTGELFF	TGTGCCAGCAGTGGGGCTAGCGCGTCCACCGGGGAGCTGTTTTTT
TRBV28	TRBJ1-3	16	.	.	CASSFDGSVYRNTIYF	TGTGCCAGCAGCTTTGATGGGAGCGTGTATAGAAACACCATATATTTT
TRBV15	TRBJ1-2	15	TRBD1	.	CATSREGQGYYGYTF	TGTGCCACCAGCAGAGAGGGACAGGGGTACTATGGCTACACCTTC
TRBV19	TRBJ2-1	17	TRBD2	.	CASSLSGLAASYNEQFF	TGTGCCAGTAGTCTCTCAGGACTAGCGGCCTCCTACAATGAGCAGTTCTTC
TRBV6-6	TRBJ2-5	14	TRBD1	.	CASSQDRVAETQYF	TGTGCCAGCAGTCAGGACAGGGTAGCGGAGACCCAGTACTTC